The 13 T cell receptor beta chains presented below share a single source sample, sequenced in a study of blood T cell repertoires in COVID-19. Only in-frame clones appear in the TCRdb table, and some are missing; sequencing was by immunoSEQ multiplex PCR. The data hold roughly 200,000 clones, with roughly 82% observed a single time. Specimen: PBMCs or T cells enriched from blood (not recorded which). The receptors were sampled from a man between 35 and 55 years old with acute COVID-19.

This clone was detected only a few times. The chain joins TRBV27 to TRBJ2-7; the match to TRBD2 covers 15 bases. This CDR3 contains 16 residues. Trimming at V came to 4 bases and at J to 5 bases, leaving 6 bases not matched to a gene. In germline, CDR1 is MNHEY, CDR2 SMNVEV (reference sequence). The CDR3 spells CASSSGLAGGPDEQYF. As DNA, the CDR3 is TGTGCCAGCAGTTCAGGACTAGCGGGAGGGCCAGACGAGCAGTACTTC.

The chain is built from TRBV27 and TRBJ1-5; D gene uncertain. CDR3 length: 15 amino acids. Germline loops: CDR1 MNHEY, CDR2 SMNVEV (reference sequence). The V end was cut by 10 bases, the J end by 1 base, with 17 bases between. The CDR3 sequence is CATSPAGVSNQPQHF. CDR3 coding DNA: TGTGCCACTTCGCCCGCCGGGGTGAGCAATCAGCCCCAGCATTTT.

The rearrangement joins TRBV19 to TRBJ1-2, with D tentatively TRBD1 (6 bases). CDR3 length: 14 amino acids. In germline, CDR1 is LNHDA, CDR2 SQIVND (reference sequence). Trimming cost V 3 bases and J 5 bases, with 13 bases left between them. The CDR3 DNA is TGTGCCAGTAGTATCCCGGACAGCCCTTATGGCTACACCTTC. Encoded protein: CASSIPDSPYGYTF.

The genes are TRBV2 and TRBJ2-3; the match to TRBD2 covers 8 bases. Germline assignment: CDR1 SNHLY and CDR2 FYNNEI. This CDR3 is 13 amino acids long. Losses at the gene ends were 7 bases for V and 6 bases for J; bases not matched to a gene: 6. The DNA for the CDR3 is TGTGCCAGCACACCCGGCGGGGGGGATACGCAGTATTTT. Amino acids: CASTPGGGDTQYF.

The V gene is TRBV27, the J gene TRBJ1-1; perhaps TRBD1 as D (5 bases). The CDR3 is made up of 14 amino acids. V lost 7 bases and J 1 base, leaving 13 bases between the germline ends. Germline lookup yields CDR1 MNHEY and CDR2 SMNVEV (reference sequence). In DNA, the CDR3 is TGTGCCAGCAAAACGGGGGGTACGAACACTGAAGCTTTCTTT. It specifies CASKTGGTNTEAFF.

The genes are TRBV7-9 and TRBJ1-5; no firm D call. CDR3 length equals 17 residues. Between the trimmed V and J ends, which lost 5 bases and 4 bases, there was a span of 21 bases. From germline, CDR1 is SEHNR and CDR2 FQNEAQ (reference sequence). CDR3 sequence reads: CASSLFIGFGANQPQHF. The CDR3 nucleotides read TGTGCCAGCAGCCTCTTTATTGGGTTTGGAGCTAATCAGCCCCAGCATTTT.

The rearrangement links TRBV5-1 to TRBJ1-1; D is perhaps TRBD1 (6 bases). This CDR3 is built from 15 residues. V was clipped by 4 bases and J by 5 bases, with 18 bases between them. The germline V gene has CDR1 SGHRS and CDR2 YFSETQ. CDR3 protein: CASSLARGVGTEAFF. In nucleotides, the CDR3 is TGCGCCAGCAGCCTGGCCAGGGGAGTCGGAACTGAAGCTTTCTTT.

The rearrangement links TRBV28 to TRBJ2-1; D ambiguous. Germline V gene data show CDR1 as MDHEN and CDR2 as SYDVKM. The CDR3 is made up of 13 amino acids. Deletions cut 7 bases from V and 9 bases from J, with 16 bases between. DNA for the CDR3: TGTGCCAGCAACTCGCCCTACCCCCCTGAGCAGTTCTTC. Residues: CASNSPYPPEQFF. The entire variable domain, with the rest obtained from reference TRBV28 and TRBJ2-1, is as follows: DVKVTQSSRYLVKRTGEKVFLECVQDMDHENMFWYRQDPGLGLRLIYFSYDVKMKEKGDIPEGYSVSREKKERFSLILESASTNQTSMYLCASNSPYPPEQFFGPGTRLTVL.

V and J are TRBV3-1 (or the pseudogene TRBV3-2) and TRBJ2-7; D may be TRBD2 (5 bases). Germline V gene sequence: CDR1 LGHDT, CDR2 YNNKEL (reference sequence). This CDR3 spans 13 amino acids. Trimming pared 3 bases from V and 3 bases from J, leaving 9 bases between. CDR3 nucleotide sequence: TGTGCCAGCAGCCAGCTCAGCGGCTACGAGCAGTACTTC. It specifies CASSQLSGYEQYF.

This chain connects TRBV6-5 to TRBJ1-6, with no clear D. Trimming shortened V by 4 bases and J by 8 bases, and 9 bases separated the two germline ends. The CDR3 sequence is 13 residues long. Per germline, CDR1 MNHEY and CDR2 SVGAGI. The CDR3 loop reads CASSFWRDSPLHF. CDR3 coding DNA: TGTGCCAGCAGTTTTTGGAGGGATTCACCCCTCCACTTT.

This rearrangement joins TRBV28 to TRBJ2-1; D is possibly TRBD1 (6 bases). The V end was cut by 7 bases, the J end by 13 bases, with 17 bases between. Germline loops: CDR1 MDHEN, CDR2 SYDVKM. The CDR3 loop spans 12 amino acids. CDR3 sequence (DNA): TGTGCCAGCACCTCCCAAGGGACATACCAGTTCTTC. Translated, it gives CASTSQGTYQFF.

The V and J genes are TRBV9 and TRBJ1-1, with TRBD1 as a possible D gene (6 bases). This CDR3 has 13 residues. Trimming shortened V by 5 bases and J by 8 bases, and 16 bases separated the two germline ends. From germline, CDR1 is SGDLS and CDR2 YYNGEE. The CDR3 DNA follows: TGTGCCAGCAGACCTCCCAGGGGTTTAGAAGCTTTCTTT. Residues: CASRPPRGLEAFF.

This rearrangement joins TRBV19 to TRBJ2-7; 11 bases are shared with TRBD2. Per germline, CDR1 LNHDA and CDR2 SQIVND (reference sequence). V lost 6 bases, J lost 5 bases, and 3 bases stayed unmatched. This CDR3 spans 13 amino acids. This CDR3 is CASSPSGRNEQYF. CDR3 in DNA: TGTGCCAGTAGCCCTAGCGGGAGGAACGAGCAGTACTTC.